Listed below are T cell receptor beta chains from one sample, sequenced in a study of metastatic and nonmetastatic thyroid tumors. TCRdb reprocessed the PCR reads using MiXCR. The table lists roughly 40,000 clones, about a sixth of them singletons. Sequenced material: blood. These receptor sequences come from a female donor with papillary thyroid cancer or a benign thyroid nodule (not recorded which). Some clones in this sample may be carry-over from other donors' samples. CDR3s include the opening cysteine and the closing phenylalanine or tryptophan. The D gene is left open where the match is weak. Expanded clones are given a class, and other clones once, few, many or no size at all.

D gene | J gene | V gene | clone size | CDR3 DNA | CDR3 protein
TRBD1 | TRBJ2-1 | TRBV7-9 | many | TGTGCCAGCAGCCCTACTACCGGGACAGGCATGAATGAGCAGTTCTTC | CASSPTTGTGMNEQFF
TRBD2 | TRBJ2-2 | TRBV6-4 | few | TGTGCCAGCAGTGAGACTAGCGGAGACACCGGGGAGCTGTTTTTT | CASSETSGDTGELFF
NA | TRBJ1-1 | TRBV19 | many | TGTGCCAGTAGTTACATCACAGGGTACACTGAAGCTTTCTTT | CASSYITGYTEAFF
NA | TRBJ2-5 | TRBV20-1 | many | TGCAGTGCTACACCCCTAGGGGGGCAAGAGACCCAGTACTTC | CSATPLGGQETQYF
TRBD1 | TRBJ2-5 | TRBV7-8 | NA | TGTGCCAGCAGCCCGGGGGACAGGGTTTATATGGAAGAGACCCAGTACTTC | CASSPGDRVYMEETQYF
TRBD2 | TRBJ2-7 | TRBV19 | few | TGTGCCAGTAGTCCGGCGGGGGGGGTCTACGAGCAGTACTTC | CASSPAGGVYEQYF
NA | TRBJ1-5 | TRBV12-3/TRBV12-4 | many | TGTGCCAGCAGAGGACCGGGACGGAATCAGCCCCAGCATTTT | CASRGPGRNQPQHF
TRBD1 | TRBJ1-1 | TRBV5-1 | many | TGCGCCAGCAGCTTGGCCGGGACAGACACTGAAGCTTTCTTT | CASSLAGTDTEAFF
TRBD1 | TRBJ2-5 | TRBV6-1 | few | TGTGCCAGCATTTCCCCAGGGGGAACCCAAGAGACCCTGTACTTC | CASISPGGTQETLYF
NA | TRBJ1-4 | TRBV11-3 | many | TGTGCCAGCATGGGCAGAACATCTGCAACTAATGAAAAACTGTTTTTT | CASMGRTSATNEKLFF
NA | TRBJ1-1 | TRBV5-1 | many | TGCGCCAGCAGCCGGATTGGGGTTGAGAACACTGAAGCTTTCTTT | CASSRIGVENTEAFF
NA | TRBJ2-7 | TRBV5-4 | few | TGTGCCAGCAGCTTGTCTAGTACTCGCGAGCAGTACTTC | CASSLSSTREQYF
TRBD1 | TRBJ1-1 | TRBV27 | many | TGTGCCAGCAGTTTAGGGGAACAGGGGGAAGGGGACACTGAAGCTTTCTTT | CASSLGEQGEGDTEAFF
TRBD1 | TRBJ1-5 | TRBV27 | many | TGTGCCAGCAGGAGGGGGGGGGACAGGACAGATCAGCCCCAGCATTTT | CASRRGGDRTDQPQHF
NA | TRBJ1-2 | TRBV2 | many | TGTGTCACGCGTGGCTACACCTTC | CVTRGYTF
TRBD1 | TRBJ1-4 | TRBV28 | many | TGTGCCAGCAGCCTTCTGTGGACAGGGGGTGAAAAACTGTTTTTT | CASSLLWTGGEKLFF
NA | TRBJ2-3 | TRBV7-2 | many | TGTGCCAGCAGCTTAGGGCTTATGCTTGGCACAGATACGCAGTATTTT | CASSLGLMLGTDTQYF
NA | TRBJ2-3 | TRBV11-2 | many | TGTGCCAGCAGCTTAGACGGGGGATTAGATACGCAGTATTTT | CASSLDGGLDTQYF
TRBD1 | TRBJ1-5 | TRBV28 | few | TGTGCCAGCAGTTTAGGTCGTAGCCGGGGACAGGGTAACAGTCAGCCCCAGCATTTT | CASSLGRSRGQGNSQPQHF
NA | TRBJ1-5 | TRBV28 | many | TGTGCCAGCAGTTTAGCAAGGGAACAGCCCCAGCATTTT | CASSLAREQPQHF
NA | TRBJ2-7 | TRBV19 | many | TGTGCCAGTAGTTTTTCGACAGGAGACTACGAGCAGTACTTC | CASSFSTGDYEQYF
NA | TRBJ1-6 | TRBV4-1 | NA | TGCGCCAGCAGCCAGAGGAGTCAGGAGAGAAATTCACCCCTCCACTTT | CASSQRSQERNSPLHF
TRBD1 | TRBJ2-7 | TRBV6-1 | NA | TGTGCCAGCAGCTTGGACAGGGGATCAGTCAACTTC | CASSLDRGSVNF
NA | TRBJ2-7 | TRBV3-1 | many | TGTGCCAGCAGCCAAGGGACCTCTAGAGGCGAGCAGTACTTC | CASSQGTSRGEQYF
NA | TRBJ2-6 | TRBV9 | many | TGTGCCAGCAGCGTAGAGGGGGTTCCTTTCTCTGGGGCCAACGTCCTGACTTTC | CASSVEGVPFSGANVLTF
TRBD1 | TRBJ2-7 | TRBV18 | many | TGTGCCAGCTCACCATCCGGGACAGGGGCTAACAACGAGCAGTACTTC | CASSPSGTGANNEQYF
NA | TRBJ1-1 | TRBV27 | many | TGTGCCAGCAGTTTAACCGGTGGGGTAAGAGCTTTCTTT | CASSLTGGVRAFF
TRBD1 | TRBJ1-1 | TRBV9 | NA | TGTGCCAGCAGAGATTACACAGGGGGCGCAGGGAACACTGAAGCTTTCTTT | CASRDYTGGAGNTEAFF
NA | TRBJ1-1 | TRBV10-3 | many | TGTGCCATCAGTGAGTCGGGCAGAAATGAAGCTTTCTTT | CAISESGRNEAFF
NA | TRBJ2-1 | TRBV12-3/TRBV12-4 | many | TGTGCCAGCAGAGGGGCGGCGGGGGCCAATGAGCAGTTCTTC | CASRGAAGANEQFF
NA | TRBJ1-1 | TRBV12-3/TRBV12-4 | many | TGTGCCAGCAGCCCCATTAGAAACACTGAAGCTTTCTTT | CASSPIRNTEAFF
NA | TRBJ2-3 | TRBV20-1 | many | TGCAGTGTACGGCCCCCCACAGATACGCAGTATTTT | CSVRPPTDTQYF
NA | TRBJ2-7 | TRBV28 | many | TGTGCCAGCAGTCCCTCTTCAACATGGGGTAAGCAGTACTTC | CASSPSSTWGKQYF
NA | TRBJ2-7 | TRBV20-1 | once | TGCAGTGCTAGAGATCTAGTAAGCTACGAGCAGTACTTC | CSARDLVSYEQYF
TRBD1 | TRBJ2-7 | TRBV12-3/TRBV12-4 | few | TGTGCCAGCAGTTTAGCGACAGGGATCCGCTACGAGCAGTACTTC | CASSLATGIRYEQYF
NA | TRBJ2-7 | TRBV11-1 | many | TGTGCCAGCAGCTTAAGGGGGACTTCCCCATTTTACGAGCAGTACTTC | CASSLRGTSPFYEQYF
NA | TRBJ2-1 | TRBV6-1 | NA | TGTGCCAGCAGCTCAGATATGGGGGGGCTCCACAATGAGCAGTTCTTC | CASSSDMGGLHNEQFF
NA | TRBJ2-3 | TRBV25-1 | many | TGTGCCAGCACCCCAGGGGATACGCAGTATTTT | CASTPGDTQYF
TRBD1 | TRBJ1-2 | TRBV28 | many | TGTGCCAGCATTCCACAGGGGGTAGGCTATGGCTACACCTTC | CASIPQGVGYGYTF
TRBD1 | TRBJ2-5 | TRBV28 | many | TGTGCCAGCGCAACAGGGGGCCTAGAGACCCAGTACTTC | CASATGGLETQYF